This T cell receptor (beta chain) was recorded in a study of blood T cell repertoires in COVID-19. Data came from immunoSEQ multiplex PCR; TCRdb stores just in-frame clones and leaves some out. The sample carries 200,000 to 250,000 clones, 70% to 90% recorded once. Looked up from germline, CDR1 is SNHLY and CDR2 is FYNNEI. The CDR3 contains 15 residues. V gave up 4 bases and J gave up 5 bases; unmatched junction bases: 6. This receptor was identified in a man between 45 and 60 years old who had been exposed to COVID-19. The sample comprised PBMCs or T cells enriched from blood (not recorded which). This sequence joins TRBV2 and TRBJ2-3; 10 bases agree with TRBD1. The CDR3 here is CASSGGTGVKDTQYF. The CDR3 coding sequence is TGTGCCAGCAGTGGGGGGACAGGGGTTAAAGATACGCAGTATTTT. Using reference TRBV2 and TRBJ2-3 for the parts outside the CDR3, the full variable domain is EPEVTQTPSHQVTQMGQEVILRCVPISNHLYFYWYRQILGQKVEFLVSFYNNEISEKSEIFDDQFSVERPDGSNFTLKIRSTKLEDSAMYFCASSGGTGVKDTQYFGPGTRLTVL.